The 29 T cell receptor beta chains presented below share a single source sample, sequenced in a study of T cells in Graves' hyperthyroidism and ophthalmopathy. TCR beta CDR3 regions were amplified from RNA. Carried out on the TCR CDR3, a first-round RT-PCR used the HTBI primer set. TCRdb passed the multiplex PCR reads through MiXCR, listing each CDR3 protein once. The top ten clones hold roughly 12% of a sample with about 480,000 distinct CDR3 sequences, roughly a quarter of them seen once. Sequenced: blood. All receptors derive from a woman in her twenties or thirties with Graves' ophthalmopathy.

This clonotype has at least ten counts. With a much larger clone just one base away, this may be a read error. CDR3 region: CASSYSILMNTGAFF. Here the CDR3 DNA reads TGTGCCAGCAGTTACTCGATACTCATGAACACTGGAGCTTTCTTT. This chain uses TRBV6-5 with TRBJ1-1; no clear D. Germline V lookup: CDR1 MNHEY, CDR2 SVGAGI. This CDR3 has 15 residues.

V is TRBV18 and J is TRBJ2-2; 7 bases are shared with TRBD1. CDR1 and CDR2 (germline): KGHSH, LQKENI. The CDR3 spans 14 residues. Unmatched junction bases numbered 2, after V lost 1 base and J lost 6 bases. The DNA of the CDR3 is TGTGCCAGCTCACCACAGGGGGCGGCCGGGGAGCTGTTTTTT. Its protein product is CASSPQGAAGELFF.

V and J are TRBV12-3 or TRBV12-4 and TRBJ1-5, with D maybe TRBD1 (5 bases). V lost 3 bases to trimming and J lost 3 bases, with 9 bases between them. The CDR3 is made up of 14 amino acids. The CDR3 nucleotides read TGTGCCAGCAGTTTTGCAGGGTTCAATCAGCCCCAGCATTTT. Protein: CASSFAGFNQPQHF.

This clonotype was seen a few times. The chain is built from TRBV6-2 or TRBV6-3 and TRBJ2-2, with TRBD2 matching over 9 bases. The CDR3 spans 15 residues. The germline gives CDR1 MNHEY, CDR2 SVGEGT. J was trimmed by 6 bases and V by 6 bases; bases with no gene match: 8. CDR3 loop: CASRLPVAGAGELFF. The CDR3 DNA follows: TGTGCCAGCAGACTCCCCGTAGCGGGAGCCGGGGAGCTGTTTTTT.

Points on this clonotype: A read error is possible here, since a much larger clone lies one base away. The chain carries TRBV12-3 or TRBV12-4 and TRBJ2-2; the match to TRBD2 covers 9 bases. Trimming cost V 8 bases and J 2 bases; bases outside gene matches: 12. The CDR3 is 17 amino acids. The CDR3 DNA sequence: TGTGCCAGCCACTTAGGTCTAGCGGGACCCAACACCGGGGAGCTGTTTTTT. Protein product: CASHLGLAGPNTGELFF.

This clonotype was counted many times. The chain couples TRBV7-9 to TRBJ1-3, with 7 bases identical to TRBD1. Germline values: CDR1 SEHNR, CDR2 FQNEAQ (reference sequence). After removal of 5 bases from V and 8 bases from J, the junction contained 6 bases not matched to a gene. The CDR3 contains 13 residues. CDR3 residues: CASSTGQVDTIYF. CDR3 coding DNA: TGTGCCAGCAGCACCGGACAGGTAGACACCATATATTTT.

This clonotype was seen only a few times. CDR3 residues: CASSPGTGGGNYGYTF. In DNA, the CDR3 is TGTGCCAGCAGTCCGGGTACGGGGGGAGGGAACTATGGCTACACCTTC. The chain recombines TRBV12-3 or TRBV12-4 with TRBJ1-2; tentative D call: TRBD1 (5 bases). V was trimmed by 5 bases and J by 2 bases, leaving 18 bases between them. The length of the CDR3 is 16 residues.

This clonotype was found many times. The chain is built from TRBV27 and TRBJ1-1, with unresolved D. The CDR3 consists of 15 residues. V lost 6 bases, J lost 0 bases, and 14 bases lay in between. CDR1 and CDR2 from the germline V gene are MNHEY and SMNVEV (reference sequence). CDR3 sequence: CASRQRPDMNTEAFF. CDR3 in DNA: TGTGCCAGCAGACAGAGACCTGACATGAACACTGAAGCTTTCTTT.

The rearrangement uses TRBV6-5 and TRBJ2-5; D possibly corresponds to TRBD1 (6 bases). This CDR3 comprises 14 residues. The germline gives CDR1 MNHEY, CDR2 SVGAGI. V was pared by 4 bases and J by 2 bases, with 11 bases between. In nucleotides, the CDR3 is TGTGCCAGCAGTTCCGGGACACCGCAAGAGACCCAGTACTTC. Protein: CASSSGTPQETQYF.

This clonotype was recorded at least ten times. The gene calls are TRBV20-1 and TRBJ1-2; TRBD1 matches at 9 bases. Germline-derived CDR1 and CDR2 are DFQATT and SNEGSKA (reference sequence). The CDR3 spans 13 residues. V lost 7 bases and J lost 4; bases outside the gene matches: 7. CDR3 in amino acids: CSESLGQGYGYTF. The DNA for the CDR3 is TGCAGTGAGTCCCTGGGACAGGGCTATGGCTACACCTTC.

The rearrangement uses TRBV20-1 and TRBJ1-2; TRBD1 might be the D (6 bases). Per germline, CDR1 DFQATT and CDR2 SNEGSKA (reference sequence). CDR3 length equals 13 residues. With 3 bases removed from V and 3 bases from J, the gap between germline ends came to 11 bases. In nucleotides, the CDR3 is TGCAGTGCTAGCGACAGGACCTACTATGGCTACACCTTC. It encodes CSASDRTYYGYTF.

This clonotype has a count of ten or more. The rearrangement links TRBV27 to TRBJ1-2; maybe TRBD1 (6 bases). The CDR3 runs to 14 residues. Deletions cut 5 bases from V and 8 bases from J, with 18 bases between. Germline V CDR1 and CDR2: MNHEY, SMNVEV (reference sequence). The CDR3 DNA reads TGTGCCAGCAGTCTTTTAACAGGGTTGGGAGGCTACACCTTC. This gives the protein CASSLLTGLGGYTF.

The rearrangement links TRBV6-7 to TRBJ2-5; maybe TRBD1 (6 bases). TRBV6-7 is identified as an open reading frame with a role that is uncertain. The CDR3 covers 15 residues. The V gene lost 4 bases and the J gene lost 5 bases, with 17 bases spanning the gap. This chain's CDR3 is CASSFPGTLPETQYF. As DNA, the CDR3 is TGTGCCAGCAGTTTTCCGGGGACACTGCCGGAGACCCAGTACTTC.

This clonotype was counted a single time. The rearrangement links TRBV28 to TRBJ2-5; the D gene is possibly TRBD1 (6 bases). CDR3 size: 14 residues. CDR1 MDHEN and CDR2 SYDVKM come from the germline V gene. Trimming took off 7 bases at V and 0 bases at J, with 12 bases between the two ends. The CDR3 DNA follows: TGTGCCAGCACCAACACAGGGTACCAAGAGACCCAGTACTTC. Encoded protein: CASTNTGYQETQYF.

The CDR3 loop reads CASSESATSGHGGWGEAFF. The CDR3 DNA reads TGTGCCAGCAGTGAATCAGCCACCTCTGGACACGGGGGCTGGGGTGAAGCTTTCTTT. The chain uses TRBV6-4 and TRBJ1-1; D possibly corresponds to TRBD1 (6 bases). V lost 3 bases, J lost 7 bases, and 30 bases lay in between. CDR1 is MRHNA and CDR2 is SNTAGT in the germline V gene. This CDR3 is 19 amino acids long.

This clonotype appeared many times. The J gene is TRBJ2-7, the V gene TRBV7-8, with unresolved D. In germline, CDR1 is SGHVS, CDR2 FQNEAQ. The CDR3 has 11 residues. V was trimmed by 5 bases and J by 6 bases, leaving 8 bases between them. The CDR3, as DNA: TGTGCCAGCAGCACCCCTCGCGAGCAGTACTTC. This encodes CASSTPREQYF. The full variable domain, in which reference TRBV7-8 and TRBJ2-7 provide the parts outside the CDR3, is GAGVSQSPRYKVAKRGQDVALRCDPISGHVSLFWYQQALGQGPEFLTYFQNEAQLDKSGLPSDRFFAERPEGSVSTLKIQRTQQEDSAVYLCASSTPREQYFGPGTRLTVT.

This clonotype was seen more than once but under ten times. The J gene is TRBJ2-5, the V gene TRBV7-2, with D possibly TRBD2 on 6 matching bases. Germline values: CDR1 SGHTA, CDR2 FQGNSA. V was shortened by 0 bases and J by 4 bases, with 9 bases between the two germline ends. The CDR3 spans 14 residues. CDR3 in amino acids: CASSLAEGIETQYF. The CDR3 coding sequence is TGTGCCAGCAGCTTAGCGGAGGGTATAGAGACCCAGTACTTC.

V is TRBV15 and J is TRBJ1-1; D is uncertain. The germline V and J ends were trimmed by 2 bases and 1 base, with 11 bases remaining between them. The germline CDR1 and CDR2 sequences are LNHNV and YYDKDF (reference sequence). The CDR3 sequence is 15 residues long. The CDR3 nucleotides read TGTGCCACCAGCAGATCGGCGCTGAGGAACACTGAAGCTTTCTTT. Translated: CATSRSALRNTEAFF.

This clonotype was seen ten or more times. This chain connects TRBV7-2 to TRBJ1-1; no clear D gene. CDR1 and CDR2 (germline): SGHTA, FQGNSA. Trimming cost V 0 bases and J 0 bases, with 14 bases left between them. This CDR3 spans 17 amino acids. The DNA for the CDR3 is TGTGCCAGCAGCTTAGCGGCATTCGGTATTATGAACACTGAAGCTTTCTTT. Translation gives CASSLAAFGIMNTEAFF.

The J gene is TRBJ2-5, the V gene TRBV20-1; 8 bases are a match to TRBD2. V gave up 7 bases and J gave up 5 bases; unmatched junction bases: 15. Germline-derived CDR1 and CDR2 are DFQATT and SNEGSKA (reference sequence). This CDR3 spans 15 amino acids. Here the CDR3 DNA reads TGCAGTGGAAATGGCGGGAGGCCCCTCCGGGAGACCCAGTACTTC. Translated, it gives CSGNGGRPLRETQYF.

This chain's CDR3 is CASSHPDRGHQPQHF. CDR3 nucleotide sequence: TGTGCCAGCAGTCACCCGGACAGGGGGCATCAGCCCCAGCATTTT. The chain recombines TRBV6-5 with TRBJ1-5, with 11 bases that match TRBD1. The V and J ends lost 5 bases and 5 bases, in that order; junction bases with no gene match: 5. The CDR3 loop spans 15 amino acids. The germline V gene has CDR1 MNHEY and CDR2 SVGAGI.

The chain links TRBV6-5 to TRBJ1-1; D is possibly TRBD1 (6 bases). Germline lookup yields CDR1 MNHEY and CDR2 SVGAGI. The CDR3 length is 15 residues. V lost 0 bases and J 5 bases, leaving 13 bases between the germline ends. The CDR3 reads CASSYSGEGETEAFF. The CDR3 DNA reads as TGTGCCAGCAGTTACTCCGGGGAGGGGGAAACTGAAGCTTTCTTT.

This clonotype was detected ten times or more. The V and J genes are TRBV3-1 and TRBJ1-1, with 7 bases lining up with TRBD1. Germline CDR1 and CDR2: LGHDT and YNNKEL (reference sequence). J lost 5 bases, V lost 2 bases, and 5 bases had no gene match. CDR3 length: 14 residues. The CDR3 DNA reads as TGTGCCAGCAGCCAACGACAGGGAGGGACTGAAGCTTTCTTT. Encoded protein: CASSQRQGGTEAFF.

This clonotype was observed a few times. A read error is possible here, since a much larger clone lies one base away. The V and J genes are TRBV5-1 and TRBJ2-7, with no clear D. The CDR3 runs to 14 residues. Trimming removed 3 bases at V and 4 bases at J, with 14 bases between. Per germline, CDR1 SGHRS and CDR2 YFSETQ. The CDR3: CASSSEVPGYEQYF. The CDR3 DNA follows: TGCGCCAGCAGCTCAGAGGTACCTGGATACGAGCAGTACTTC. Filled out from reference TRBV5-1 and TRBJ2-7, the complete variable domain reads KAGVTQTPRYLIKTRGQQVTLSCSPISGHRSVSWYQQTPGQGLQFLFEYFSETQRNKGNFPGRFSGRQFSNSRSEMNVSTLELGDSALYLCASSSEVPGYEQYFGPGTRLTVT.

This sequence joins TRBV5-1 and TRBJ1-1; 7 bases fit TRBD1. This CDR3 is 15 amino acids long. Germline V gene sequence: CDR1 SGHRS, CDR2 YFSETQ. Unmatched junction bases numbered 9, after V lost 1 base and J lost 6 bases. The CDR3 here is CASSLTQRQGAEAFF. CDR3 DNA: TGCGCCAGCAGCTTGACCCAACGACAGGGTGCTGAAGCTTTCTTT.

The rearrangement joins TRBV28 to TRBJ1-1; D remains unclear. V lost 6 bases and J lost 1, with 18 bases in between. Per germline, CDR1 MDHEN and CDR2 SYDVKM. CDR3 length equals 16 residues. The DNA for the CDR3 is TGTGCCAGCAGCGACCAGACGGCCCGCTGGAACACTGAAGCTTTCTTT. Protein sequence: CASSDQTARWNTEAFF.

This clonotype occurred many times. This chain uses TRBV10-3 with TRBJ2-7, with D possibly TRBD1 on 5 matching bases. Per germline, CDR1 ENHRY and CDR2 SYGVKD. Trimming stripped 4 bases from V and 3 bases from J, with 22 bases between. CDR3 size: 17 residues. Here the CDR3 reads CAISGAGIAPKVYEQYF. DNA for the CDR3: TGTGCCATCAGTGGGGCAGGGATAGCCCCGAAGGTCTACGAGCAGTACTTC.

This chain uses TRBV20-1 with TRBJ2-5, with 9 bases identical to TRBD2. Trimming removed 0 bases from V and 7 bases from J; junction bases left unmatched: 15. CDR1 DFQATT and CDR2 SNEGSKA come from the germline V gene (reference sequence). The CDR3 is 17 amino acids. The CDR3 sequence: CSARDLSAGGGWGTQYF. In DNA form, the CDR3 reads TGCAGTGCTAGAGATTTGTCGGCGGGGGGGGGATGGGGGACCCAGTACTTC.

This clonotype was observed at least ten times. The DNA of the CDR3 is TGTGCCAGCAGTGCCACCTACGAGCAGTACTTC. Translating it yields CASSATYEQYF. The rearrangement joins TRBV2 to TRBJ2-7; no definite D call. The CDR3 sequence is 11 residues long. The V and J ends lost 4 bases and 2 bases respectively, with 3 bases between them. CDR1 is SNHLY, CDR2 FYNNEI, per germline.